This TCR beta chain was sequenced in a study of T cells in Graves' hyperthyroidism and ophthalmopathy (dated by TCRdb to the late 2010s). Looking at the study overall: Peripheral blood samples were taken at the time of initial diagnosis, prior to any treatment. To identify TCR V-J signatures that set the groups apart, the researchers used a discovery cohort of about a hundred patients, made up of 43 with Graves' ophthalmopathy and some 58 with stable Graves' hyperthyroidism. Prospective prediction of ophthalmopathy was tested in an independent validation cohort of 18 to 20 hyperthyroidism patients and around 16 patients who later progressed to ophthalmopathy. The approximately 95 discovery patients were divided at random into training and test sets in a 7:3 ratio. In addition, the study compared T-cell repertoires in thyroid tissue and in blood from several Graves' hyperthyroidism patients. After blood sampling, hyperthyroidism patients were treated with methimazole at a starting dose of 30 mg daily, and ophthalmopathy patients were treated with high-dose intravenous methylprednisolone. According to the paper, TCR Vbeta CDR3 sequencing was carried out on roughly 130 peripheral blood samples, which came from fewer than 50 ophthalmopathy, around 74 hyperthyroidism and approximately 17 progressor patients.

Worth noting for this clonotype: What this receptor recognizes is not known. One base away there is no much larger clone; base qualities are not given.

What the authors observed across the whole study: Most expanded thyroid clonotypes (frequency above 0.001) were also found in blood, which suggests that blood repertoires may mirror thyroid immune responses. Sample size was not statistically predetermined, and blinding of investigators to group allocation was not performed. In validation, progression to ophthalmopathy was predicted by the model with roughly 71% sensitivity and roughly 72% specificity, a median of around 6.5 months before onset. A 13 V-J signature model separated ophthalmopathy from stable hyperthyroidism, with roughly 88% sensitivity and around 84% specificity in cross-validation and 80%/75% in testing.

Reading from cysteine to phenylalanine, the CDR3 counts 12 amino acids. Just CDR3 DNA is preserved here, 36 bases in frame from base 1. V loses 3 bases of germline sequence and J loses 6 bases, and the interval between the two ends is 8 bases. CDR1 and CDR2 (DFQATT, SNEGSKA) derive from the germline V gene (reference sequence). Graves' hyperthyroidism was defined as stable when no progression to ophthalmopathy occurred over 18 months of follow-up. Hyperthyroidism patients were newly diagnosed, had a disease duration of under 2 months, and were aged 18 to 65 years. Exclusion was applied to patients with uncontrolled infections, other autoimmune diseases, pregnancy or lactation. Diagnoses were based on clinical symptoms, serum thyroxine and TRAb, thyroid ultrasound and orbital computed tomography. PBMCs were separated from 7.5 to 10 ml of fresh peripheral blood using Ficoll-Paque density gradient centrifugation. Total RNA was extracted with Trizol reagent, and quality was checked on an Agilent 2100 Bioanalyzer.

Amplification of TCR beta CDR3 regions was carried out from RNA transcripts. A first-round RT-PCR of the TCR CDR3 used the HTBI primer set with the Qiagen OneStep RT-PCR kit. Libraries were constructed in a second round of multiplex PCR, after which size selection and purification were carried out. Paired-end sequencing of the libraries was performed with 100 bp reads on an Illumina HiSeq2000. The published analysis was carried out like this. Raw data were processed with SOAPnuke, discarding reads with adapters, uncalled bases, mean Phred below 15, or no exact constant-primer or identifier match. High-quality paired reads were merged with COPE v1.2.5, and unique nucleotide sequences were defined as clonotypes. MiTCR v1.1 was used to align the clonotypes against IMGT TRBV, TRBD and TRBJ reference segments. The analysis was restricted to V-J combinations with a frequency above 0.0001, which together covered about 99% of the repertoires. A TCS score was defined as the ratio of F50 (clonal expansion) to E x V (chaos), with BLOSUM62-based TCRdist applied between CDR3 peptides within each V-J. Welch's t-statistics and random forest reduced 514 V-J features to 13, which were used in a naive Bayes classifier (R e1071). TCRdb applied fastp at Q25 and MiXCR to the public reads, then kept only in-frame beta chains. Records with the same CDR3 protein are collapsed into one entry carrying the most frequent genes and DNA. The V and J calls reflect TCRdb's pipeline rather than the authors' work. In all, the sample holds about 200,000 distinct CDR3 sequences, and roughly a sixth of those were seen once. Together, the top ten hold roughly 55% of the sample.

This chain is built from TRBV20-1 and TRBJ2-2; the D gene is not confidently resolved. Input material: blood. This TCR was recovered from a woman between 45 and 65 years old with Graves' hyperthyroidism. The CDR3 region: CSASRSAGELFF. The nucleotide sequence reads TGCAGTGCTAGTCGCTCGGCCGGGGAGCTGTTTTTT.